This TCR beta chain comes out of a study of T cell changes during pregnancy in multiple sclerosis. TCRdb's table, derived via immunoSEQ multiplex PCR, lists solely in-frame clones and lacks some. The sample includes tens of thousands of clones, more than 80% seen only once; the top ten take roughly 8%. CDR3 length equals 14 residues. Germline lookup yields CDR1 SGHNT and CDR2 YENEEA. V gave up 5 bases and J gave up 7 bases; unmatched junction bases: 9. This TCR was sampled from a female donor in good health, enrolled as a control in a pregnancy study. The sample in question was CD8+ T cells from peripheral blood mononuclear cells, obtained in the first trimester of pregnancy. The V gene is TRBV11-3, the J gene TRBJ2-7; 9 bases line up with TRBD2. The CDR3 spells CASSISGGLGEQYF. The CDR3 region has the DNA TGTGCCAGCAGCATTAGCGGGGGCCTCGGGGAGCAGTACTTC.